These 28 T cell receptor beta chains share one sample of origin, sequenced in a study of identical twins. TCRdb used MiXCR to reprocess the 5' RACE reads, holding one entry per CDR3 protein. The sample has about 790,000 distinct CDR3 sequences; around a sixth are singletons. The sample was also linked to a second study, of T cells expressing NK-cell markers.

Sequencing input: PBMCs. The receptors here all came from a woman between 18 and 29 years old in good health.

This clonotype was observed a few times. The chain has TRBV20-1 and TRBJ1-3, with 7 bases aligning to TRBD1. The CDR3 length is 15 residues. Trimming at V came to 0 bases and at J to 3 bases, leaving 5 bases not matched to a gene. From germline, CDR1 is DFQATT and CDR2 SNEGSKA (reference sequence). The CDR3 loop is CSARDLAGGGNTIYF. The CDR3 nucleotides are TGCAGTGCTAGAGATTTGGCAGGGGGTGGAAACACCATATATTTT.

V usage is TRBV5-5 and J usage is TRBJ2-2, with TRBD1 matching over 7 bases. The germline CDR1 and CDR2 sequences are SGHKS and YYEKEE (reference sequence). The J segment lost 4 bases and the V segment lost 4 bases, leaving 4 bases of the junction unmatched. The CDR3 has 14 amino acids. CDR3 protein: CASSKDRSTGELFF. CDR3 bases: TGTGCCAGCAGCAAGGACAGGAGCACCGGGGAGCTGTTTTTT. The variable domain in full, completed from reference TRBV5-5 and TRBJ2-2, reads DAGVTQSPTHLIKTRGQQVTLRCSPISGHKSVSWYQQVLGQGPQFIFQYYEKEERGRGNFPDRFSARQFPNYSSELNVNALLLGDSALYLCASSKDRSTGELFFGEGSRLTVL.

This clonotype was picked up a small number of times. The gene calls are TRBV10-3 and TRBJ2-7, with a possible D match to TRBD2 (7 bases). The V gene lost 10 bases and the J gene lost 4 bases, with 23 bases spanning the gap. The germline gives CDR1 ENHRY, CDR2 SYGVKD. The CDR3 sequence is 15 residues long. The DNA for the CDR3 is TGTGCCAGTACCGTCGGGGGGCATCAGGCTTACGAGCAGTACTTC. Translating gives CASTVGGHQAYEQYF.

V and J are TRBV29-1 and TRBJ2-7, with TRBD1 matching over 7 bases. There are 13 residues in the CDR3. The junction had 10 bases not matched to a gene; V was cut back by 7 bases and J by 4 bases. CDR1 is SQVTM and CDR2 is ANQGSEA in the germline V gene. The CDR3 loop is CSALTGVGYEQYF. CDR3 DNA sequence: TGCAGCGCATTAACAGGGGTAGGGTACGAGCAGTACTTC.

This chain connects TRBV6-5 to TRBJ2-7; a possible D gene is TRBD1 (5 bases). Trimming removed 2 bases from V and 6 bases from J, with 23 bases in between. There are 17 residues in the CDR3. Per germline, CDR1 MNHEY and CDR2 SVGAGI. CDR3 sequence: CASSYRGHRTNSGEQYF. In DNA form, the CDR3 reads TGTGCCAGCAGTTACAGGGGTCACAGGACCAACTCTGGCGAGCAGTACTTC.

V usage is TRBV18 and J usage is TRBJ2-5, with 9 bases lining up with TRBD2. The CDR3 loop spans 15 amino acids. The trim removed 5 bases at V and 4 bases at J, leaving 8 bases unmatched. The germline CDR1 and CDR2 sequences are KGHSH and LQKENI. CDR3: CASSTLAGLGETQYF. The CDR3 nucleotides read TGTGCCAGCTCAACTCTAGCGGGGCTCGGAGAGACCCAGTACTTC.

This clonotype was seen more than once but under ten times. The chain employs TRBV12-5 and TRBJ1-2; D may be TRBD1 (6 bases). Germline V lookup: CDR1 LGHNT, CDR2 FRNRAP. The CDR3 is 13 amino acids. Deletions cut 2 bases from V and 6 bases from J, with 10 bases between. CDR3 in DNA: TGTGCTAGTGGTTTGTGGACAGACGATGGCTACACCTTC. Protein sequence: CASGLWTDDGYTF.

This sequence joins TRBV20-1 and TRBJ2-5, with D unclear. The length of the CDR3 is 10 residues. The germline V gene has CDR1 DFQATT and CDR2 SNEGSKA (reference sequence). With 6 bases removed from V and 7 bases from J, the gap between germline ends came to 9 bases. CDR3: CSAFTGTQYF. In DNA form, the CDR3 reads TGCAGTGCCTTTACGGGGACCCAGTACTTC.

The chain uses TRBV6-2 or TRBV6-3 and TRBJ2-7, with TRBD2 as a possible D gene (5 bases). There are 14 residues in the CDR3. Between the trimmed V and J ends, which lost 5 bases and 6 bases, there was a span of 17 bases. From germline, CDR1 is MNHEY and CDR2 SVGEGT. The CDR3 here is CASSPPTARVEQYF. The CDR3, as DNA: TGTGCCAGCAGTCCTCCTACGGCGAGGGTCGAGCAGTACTTC.

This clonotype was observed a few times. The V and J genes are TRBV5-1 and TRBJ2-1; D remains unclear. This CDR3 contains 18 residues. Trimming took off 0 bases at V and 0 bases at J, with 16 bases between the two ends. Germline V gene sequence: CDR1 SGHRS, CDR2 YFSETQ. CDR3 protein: CASSLASSYGRSYNEQFF. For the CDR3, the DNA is TGCGCCAGCAGCTTGGCCTCTAGTTATGGCCGCTCCTACAATGAGCAGTTCTTC. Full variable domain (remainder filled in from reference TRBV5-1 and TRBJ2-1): KAGVTQTPRYLIKTRGQQVTLSCSPISGHRSVSWYQQTPGQGLQFLFEYFSETQRNKGNFPGRFSGRQFSNSRSEMNVSTLELGDSALYLCASSLASSYGRSYNEQFFGPGTRLTVL.

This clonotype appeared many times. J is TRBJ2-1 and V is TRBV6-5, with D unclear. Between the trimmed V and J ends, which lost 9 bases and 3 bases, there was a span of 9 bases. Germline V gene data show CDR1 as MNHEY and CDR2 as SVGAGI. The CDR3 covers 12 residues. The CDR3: CASSTSYNEQFF. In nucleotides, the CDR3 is TGTGCCAGTTCGACGAGCTACAATGAGCAGTTCTTC.

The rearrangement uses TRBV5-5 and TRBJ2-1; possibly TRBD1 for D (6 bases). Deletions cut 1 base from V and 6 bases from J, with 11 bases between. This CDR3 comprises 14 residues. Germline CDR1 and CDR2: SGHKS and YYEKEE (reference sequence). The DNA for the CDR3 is TGTGCCAGCAGCTTGAGCCAGGGGCGCAATGAGCAGTTCTTC. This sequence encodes CASSLSQGRNEQFF.

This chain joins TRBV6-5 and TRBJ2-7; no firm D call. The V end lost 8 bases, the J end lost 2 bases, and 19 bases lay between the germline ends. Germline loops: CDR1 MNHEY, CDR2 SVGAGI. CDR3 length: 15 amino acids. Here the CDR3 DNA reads TGTGCCAGCGTTGTTTACCGGGCCCCGGCCTACGAGCAGTACTTC. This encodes CASVVYRAPAYEQYF.

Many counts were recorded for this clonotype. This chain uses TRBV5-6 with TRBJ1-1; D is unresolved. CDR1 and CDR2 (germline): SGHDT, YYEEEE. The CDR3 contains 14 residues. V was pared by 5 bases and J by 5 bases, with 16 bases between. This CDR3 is CASSPARWKTEAFF. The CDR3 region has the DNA TGTGCCAGCAGTCCGGCCAGGTGGAAGACTGAAGCTTTCTTT.

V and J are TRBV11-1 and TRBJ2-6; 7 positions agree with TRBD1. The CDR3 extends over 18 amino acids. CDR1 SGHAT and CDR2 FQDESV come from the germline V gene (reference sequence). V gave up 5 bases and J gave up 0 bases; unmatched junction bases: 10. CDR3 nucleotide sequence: TGTGCCAGCAGCAGCTCGACAGGGCGTTACTCTGGGGCCAACGTCCTGACTTTC. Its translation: CASSSSTGRYSGANVLTF.

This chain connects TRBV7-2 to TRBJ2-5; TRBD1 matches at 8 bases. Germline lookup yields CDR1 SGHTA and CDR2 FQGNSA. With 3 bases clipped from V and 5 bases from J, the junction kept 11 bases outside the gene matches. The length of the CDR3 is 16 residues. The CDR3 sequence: CASSLGTGSSRETQYF. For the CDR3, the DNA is TGTGCCAGCAGCTTGGGGACAGGCAGCAGTCGGGAGACCCAGTACTTC.

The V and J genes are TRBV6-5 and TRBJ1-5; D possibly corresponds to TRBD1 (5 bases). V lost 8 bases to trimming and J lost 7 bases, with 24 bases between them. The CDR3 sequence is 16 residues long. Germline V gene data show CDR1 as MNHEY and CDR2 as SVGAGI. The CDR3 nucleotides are TGTGCCAGCCGTTCGGGGGTTCTGCAGGGTTCGCAGCCCCAGCATTTT. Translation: CASRSGVLQGSQPQHF.

CDR3 loop: CATSAKGRGGNEQFF. CDR3 in DNA: TGTGCCACCAGTGCGAAGGGCAGGGGAGGAAATGAGCAGTTCTTC. V gene TRBV24-1 combines with J gene TRBJ2-1; either TRBD1 or TRBD2 may supply D (6 bases each). V dropped 5 bases and J dropped 7 bases, with 17 bases sitting between them. The length of the CDR3 is 15 residues. The V gene's germline CDR1 is KGHDR and CDR2 SFDVKD.

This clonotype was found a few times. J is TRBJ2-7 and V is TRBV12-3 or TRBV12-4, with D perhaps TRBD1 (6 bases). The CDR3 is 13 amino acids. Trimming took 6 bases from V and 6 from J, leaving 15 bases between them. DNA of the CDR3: TGTGCCAGCAGCCCGGGACACCCTCGCGAGCAGTACTTC. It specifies CASSPGHPREQYF.

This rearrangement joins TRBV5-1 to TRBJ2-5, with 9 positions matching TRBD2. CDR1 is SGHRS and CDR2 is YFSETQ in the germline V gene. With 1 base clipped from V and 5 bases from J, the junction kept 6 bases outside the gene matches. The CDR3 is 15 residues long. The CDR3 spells CASSLNSGREETQYF. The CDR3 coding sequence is TGCGCCAGCAGCTTGAATAGCGGGAGAGAGGAGACCCAGTACTTC.

CDR3 sequence: CATQDGTYNEQFF. CDR3 coding DNA: TGTGCCACCCAAGACGGGACATACAATGAGCAGTTCTTC. The chain is built from TRBV10-3 and TRBJ2-1; weak D call: TRBD1 (6 bases). Germline V gene sequence: CDR1 ENHRY, CDR2 SYGVKD. CDR3 length: 13 residues. Trimming removed 10 bases at V and 4 bases at J, with 14 bases between.

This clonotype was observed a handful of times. The CDR3 coding sequence is TGCAGTGGTGGGCCCACCGTTTACGAGCAGTACTTC. Protein: CSGGPTVYEQYF. The chain is built from TRBV20-1 and TRBJ2-7; D is unresolved. V was cut by 7 bases and J by 4 bases, with 14 bases left in between. Germline V gives CDR1 DFQATT, CDR2 SNEGSKA (reference sequence). CDR3 length equals 12 residues.

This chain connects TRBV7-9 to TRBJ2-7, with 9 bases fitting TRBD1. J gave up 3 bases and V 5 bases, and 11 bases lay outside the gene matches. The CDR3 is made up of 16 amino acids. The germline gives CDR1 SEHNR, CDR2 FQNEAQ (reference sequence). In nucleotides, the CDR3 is TGTGCCAGCAGCACCTCGGCCGGGACAGGGTTCTACGAGCAGTACTTC. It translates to CASSTSAGTGFYEQYF.

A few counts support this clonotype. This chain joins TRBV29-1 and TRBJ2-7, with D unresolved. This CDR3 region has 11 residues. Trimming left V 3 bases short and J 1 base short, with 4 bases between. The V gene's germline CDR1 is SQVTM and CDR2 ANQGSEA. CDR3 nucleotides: TGCAGCGTTGACAGTTCCTACGAGCAGTACTTC. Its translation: CSVDSSYEQYF.

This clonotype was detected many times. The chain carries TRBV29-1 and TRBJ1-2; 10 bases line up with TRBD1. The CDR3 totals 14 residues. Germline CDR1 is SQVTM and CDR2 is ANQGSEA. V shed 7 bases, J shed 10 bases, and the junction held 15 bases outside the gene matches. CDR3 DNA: TGCAGCGCCATCAATCCGGGACAGGGGATCGACTACACCTTC. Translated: CSAINPGQGIDYTF.

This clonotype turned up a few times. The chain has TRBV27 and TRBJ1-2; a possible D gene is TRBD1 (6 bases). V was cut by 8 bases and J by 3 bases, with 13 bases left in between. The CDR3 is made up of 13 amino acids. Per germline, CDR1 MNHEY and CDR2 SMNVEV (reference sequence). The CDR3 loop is CASRGGGDYGYTF. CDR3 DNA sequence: TGTGCCAGCCGAGGAGGGGGGGACTATGGCTACACCTTC.

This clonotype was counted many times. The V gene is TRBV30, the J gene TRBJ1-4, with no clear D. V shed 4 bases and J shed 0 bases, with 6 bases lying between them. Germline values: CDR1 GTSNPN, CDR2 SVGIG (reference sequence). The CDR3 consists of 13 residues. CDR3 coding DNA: TGTGCCTGGAATAGGGCAACTAATGAAAAACTGTTTTTT. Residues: CAWNRATNEKLFF.

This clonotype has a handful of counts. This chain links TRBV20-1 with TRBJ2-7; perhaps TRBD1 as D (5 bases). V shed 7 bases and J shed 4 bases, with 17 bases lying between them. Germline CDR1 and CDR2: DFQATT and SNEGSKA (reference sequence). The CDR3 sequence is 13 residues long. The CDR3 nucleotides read TGCAGTGTTCCGACAGAGAGCTTGTACGAGCAGTACTTC. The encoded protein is CSVPTESLYEQYF.